This T cell receptor beta chain is drawn from a study of beta chain features in type 1 diabetes. The authors reverse transcribed all of the isolated RNA, so sequencing captured expressed TCRB transcripts. Repertoires were generated with immunoSEQ multiplex PCR, while TCRdb's copy carries only in-frame clones and drops some. Seen here are hundreds of thousands of clones, roughly a sixth observed once, and the top ten hold around 0.1%. Remarks on this clone: Its target is not known.

General study points: Within patients, naive, central memory and Treg TCRB repertoires seemed more similar than within healthy donors.

The sequence derives from a man aged 18 to 29 in good health. The sample consisted of naive CD4+ T cells from blood.

CDR3 in DNA: TGTGCCACCAGCAGTGTACAGCTTTCCCATAGCAATCAGCCCCAGCATTTT. It encodes CATSSVQLSHSNQPQHF. The chain couples TRBV15 to TRBJ1-5; no reliable D call. The CDR3 runs to 17 residues. Deletions cut 3 bases from V and 0 bases from J, with 15 bases between. Germline V CDR1 and CDR2: LNHNV, YYDKDF (reference sequence).